This T cell receptor (beta chain) was profiled in a study of blood T cell repertoires in COVID-19. Study-wide context: Sites across the United States, Italy and Spain contributed samples from acute and convalescent COVID-19.

This clone has just a few counts. Study processing details: Estimation of nucleated cell counts relied on the amplification of reference gene primers. Sequenced by immunoSEQ multiplex PCR; TCRdb stores in-frame clones only, minus some. The V and J calls and the clone size are those of that table, but D and trimming were determined from the DNA. The sample lists about 63,000 clones, more than 75% occurring once. Per the germline V gene, CDR1 is MNHEY and CDR2 is SMNVEV (reference sequence). This CDR3 has 14 residues. V gave up 5 bases and J gave up 6 bases; unmatched junction bases: 6. This clonotype was obtained from a woman over 75 with acute or convalescent COVID-19. Material: peripheral blood. The chain combines TRBV27 with TRBJ2-1; 8 nucleotides line up with TRBD2. The chain's CDR3 is CASSPGTRPNEQFF. In nucleotides, the CDR3 is TGTGCCAGCAGTCCCGGGACTAGACCCAATGAGCAGTTCTTC.